This T cell receptor (beta chain) emerged from a study of kidney transplant recipient with SARS-CoV-2 infection. MiXCR, run by TCRdb on the reads, gives a single entry per CDR3 protein. The sample carries about 240,000 distinct CDR3 sequences, about 28% recorded once. The CDR3 length is 17 residues. Trimming cost V 5 bases and J 4 bases, with 23 bases left between them. Germline values: CDR1 MNHNY, CDR2 SVGAGI (reference sequence). This material consisted of a blood sample, taken at baseline and on day 111 from a kidney transplant recipient. The V and J genes are TRBV6-6 and TRBJ1-2; D remains unclear. The receptor comes from a male patient between 25 and 40 years old who had COVID-19 and was a kidney transplant recipient. Certain T cells may be donor cells from the graft. The CDR3 DNA is TGTGCCAGCAGTGCCGCCAAAGGTGGGAGAAAGACCTATGGCTACACCTTC. Amino acids: CASSAAKGGRKTYGYTF.